The 4 T cell receptor beta chains presented below share a single source sample, sequenced in a study of human T cells and chemical hapten exposure. Time point denoted: patch test 2, 6 weeks after DPC sensitization. As to treatment: therapeutic diphenylcyclopropenone sensitization with weekly scalp DPC. TCRdb redid the calling of the RACE reads with MiXCR, one entry per CDR3 protein. The sample has some 90,000 distinct CDR3 sequences, roughly 10% seen once. Here the sequenced sample was whole blood, taken in connection with sensitization to the hapten diphenylcyclopropenone (DPC). The source is a woman aged 40 to 50 with alopecia areata. Some clones in this sample may be carry-over from other donors' samples.

The rearrangement joins TRBV19 to TRBJ1-5, with D hard to call. Germline CDR1 is LNHDA and CDR2 is SQIVND (reference sequence). V lost 2 bases and J lost 2, with 19 bases in between. CDR3 length: 18 amino acids. CDR3 nucleotides: TGTGCCAGTAGTATACCCCTTTCGCCGCGGCGGGGCAATCAGCCCCAGCATTTT. Protein: CASSIPLSPRRGNQPQHF.

This clonotype was detected a few times. The CDR3 nucleotides are TGTGCCAGCAGCATAGCCGTTGGACTAGCGGGAGTTGAGACCCAGTACTTC. Its translation: CASSIAVGLAGVETQYF. V usage is TRBV11-2 and J usage is TRBJ2-5; 13 nucleotides align to TRBD2. The CDR3 is 17 amino acids. V was pared by 5 bases and J by 5 bases, with 11 bases of the junction left unmatched. Per germline, CDR1 SGHAT and CDR2 FQNNGV.

This clonotype was seen a handful of times. The rearrangement links TRBV2 to TRBJ2-2; 8 bases fit TRBD2. Germline values: CDR1 SNHLY, CDR2 FYNNEI. CDR3 size: 17 residues. With V trimmed by 1 base and J by 2 bases, 6 bases remained unmatched. This chain's CDR3 is CASSEVERELNTGELFF. The CDR3 DNA reads TGTGCCAGCAGTGAAGTCGAGCGGGAGCTAAACACCGGGGAGCTGTTTTTT.

This clonotype was seen only once. This may be a read error, as it is one base from a much larger clone. The V call is TRBV20-1, the J call TRBJ2-7, with 8 positions matching TRBD1. V dropped 5 bases and J dropped 2; count of bases not matched to a gene: 8. CDR1 and CDR2 (germline): DFQATT, SNEGSKA (reference sequence). CDR3 length: 14 residues. For the CDR3, the DNA is TGCAGTGCTGGAGGACAGGGAAGTACCTACGAGCAGTACTTC. It specifies CSAGGQGSTYEQYF.